Below, 17 T cell receptor beta chains from the same sample are listed, as sequenced in a study of shared clonotypes between healthy human individuals. Naivety among CD8 cells was defined by CD45RO negativity and positive CCR7 selection, thereby excluding terminally differentiated effector memory CD45RA+ cells. Here immunoSEQ multiplex PCR was the method, and the copy in TCRdb shows in-frame clones only, minus some. Found here are about 2 million clones, about 95% of them singletons; the top ten hold around 1.1%. The sequencing sample was made of naive CD8+ T cells sorted from blood. All receptors derive from a man younger than 35 in good health.

A word on this clone: Other DNA sequences within the sample encode an identical CDR3. The CDR3 DNA is TGTGCCAGCAGTTACGGGAATAATTCACCCCTCCACTTT. It translates to CASSYGNNSPLHF. The chain joins TRBV6-5 to TRBJ1-6, with D unresolved. The CDR3 spans 13 residues. V was shortened by 2 bases and J by 5 bases, with 4 bases between the two germline ends. Germline-derived CDR1 and CDR2 are MNHEY and SVGAGI.

The rearrangement joins TRBV21-1 to TRBJ1-2. TRBV21-1 is a known pseudogene. The CDR3 spans 16 residues. The chain's CDR3 is CASNLTEGPSNYGYTF. Written as DNA, the CDR3 is TGTGCCAGCAACCTAACGGAGGGACCTTCTAACTATGGCTACACCTTC.

The CDR3 DNA sequence: TGTGCCAGCAGCACACCGGGACACTTGAACACTGAAGCTTTCTTT. This gives the protein CASSTPGHLNTEAFF. The chain uses TRBV11-2 and TRBJ1-1; maybe TRBD1 (6 bases). Germline assignment: CDR1 SGHAT and CDR2 FQNNGV. V was pared by 5 bases and J by 0 bases, with 13 bases between. The CDR3 covers 15 residues.

This rearrangement joins TRBV5-6 to TRBJ2-7; D is unclear. Trimming left V 1 base short and J 0 bases short, with 5 bases between. CDR1 SGHDT and CDR2 YYEEEE come from the germline V gene. CDR3 size: 13 residues. CDR3 residues: CASSLRRSYEQYF. As DNA, the CDR3 is TGTGCCAGCAGCTTGCGACGCTCCTACGAGCAGTACTTC.

The V call is TRBV4-3, the J call TRBJ2-7, with 8 positions matching TRBD2. The V and J ends lost 4 bases and 5 bases, in that order; junction bases with no gene match: 10. The V gene's germline CDR1 is LGHNA and CDR2 YSLEER. This CDR3 is 15 amino acids long. The CDR3 region has the DNA TGCGCCAGCAGCCCATCCGGGGGGGAGCTGAACGAGCAGTACTTC. Encoded protein: CASSPSGGELNEQYF.

This chain connects TRBV4-1 to TRBJ1-1; D not resolved. CDR3 length: 16 residues. The ends were cut back, 0 bases at V and 4 bases at J, with 15 bases in the middle. The germline V gene encodes CDR1 MGHRA and CDR2 YSYEKL. The CDR3 is CASSQEFIGSSTEAFF. Here the CDR3 DNA reads TGCGCCAGCAGCCAAGAATTTATTGGTTCTTCCACTGAAGCTTTCTTT.

The chain links TRBV19 to TRBJ2-7; D might be TRBD1 (6 bases). Germline assignment: CDR1 LNHDA and CDR2 SQIVND (reference sequence). The CDR3 runs to 14 residues. V lost 5 bases and J lost 2, with 13 bases in between. The CDR3 DNA reads as TGTGCCAGTAGTTCCCGGACAGACACCTACGAGCAGTACTTC. This translates into CASSSRTDTYEQYF.

V and J are TRBV30 and TRBJ2-1, with D maybe TRBD1 (5 bases). V was trimmed by 6 bases and J by 9 bases, leaving 12 bases between them. This CDR3 is 11 amino acids long. Germline CDR1 reads GTSNPN; CDR2 reads SVGIG (reference sequence). In DNA form, the CDR3 reads TGTGCCTGCGCAGATGGGGCTGAGCAGTTCTTC. The encoded protein is CACADGAEQFF.

The rearrangement links TRBV6-6 to TRBJ2-5; D is possibly TRBD1 (6 bases). V was shortened by 6 bases and J by 4 bases, with 18 bases between the two germline ends. Germline V gene lookup returns CDR1 MNHNY and CDR2 SVGAGI (reference sequence). CDR3 length: 15 residues. The CDR3 DNA reads TGTGCCAGCAGCCCCGCCCAGGGGCCGGGAGAGACCCAGTACTTC. It yields the protein CASSPAQGPGETQYF.

This clone was picked up one time. The chain employs TRBV19 and TRBJ2-3; no firm D call. Germline values: CDR1 LNHDA, CDR2 SQIVND (reference sequence). Trimming took 7 bases from V and 3 from J, leaving 17 bases between them. This CDR3 is built from 15 residues. CDR3 sequence reads: CASTEGPFETDTQYF. The CDR3 nucleotides are TGTGCCAGTACCGAAGGGCCTTTTGAGACAGATACGCAGTATTTT.

The rearrangement joins TRBV6-1 to TRBJ1-1; 7 positions match TRBD1. The CDR3 length is 18 residues. The V gene end was trimmed by 1 base and the J gene end by 0 bases; junction bases not matched to a gene: 11. Germline CDR1 is MNHNS and CDR2 is SASEGT. CDR3 amino acids: CASSEEEGTAFMNTEAFF. DNA for the CDR3: TGTGCCAGCAGTGAAGAGGAAGGGACAGCCTTCATGAACACTGAAGCTTTCTTT.

The table lists this clone with a count of one. The chain joins TRBV13 to TRBJ2-2; D remains unclear. This CDR3 comprises 17 residues. The V gene's germline CDR1 is PRHDT and CDR2 FYEKMQ (reference sequence). Trimming left V 1 base short and J 2 bases short, with 14 bases between. This chain's CDR3 is CASSLEGYALNTGELFF. In DNA form, the CDR3 reads TGTGCCAGCAGCTTAGAAGGTTACGCTTTAAACACCGGGGAGCTGTTTTTT.

V gene TRBV4-3 combines with J gene TRBJ2-3, with 9 bases fitting TRBD2. The J segment lost 4 bases and the V segment lost 0 bases, leaving 5 bases of the junction unmatched. CDR3 length equals 16 residues. Germline V gives CDR1 LGHNA, CDR2 YSLEER. CDR3 residues: CASSQDAGGPADTQYF. The CDR3 DNA is TGCGCCAGCAGCCAAGATGCGGGAGGGCCCGCAGATACGCAGTATTTT.

The genes are TRBV10-3 and TRBJ2-5; 8 bases align to TRBD1. The trim removed 6 bases at V and 1 base at J, leaving 4 bases unmatched. The CDR3 sequence is 14 residues long. From germline, CDR1 is ENHRY and CDR2 SYGVKD. The CDR3 coding sequence is TGTGCCATCAGCCCTGGGACAGGCCAAGAGACCCAGTACTTC. Protein sequence: CAISPGTGQETQYF.

The chain carries TRBV2 and TRBJ2-3; no reliable D call. Germline CDR1 is SNHLY and CDR2 is FYNNEI. Trimming removed 4 bases from V and 1 base from J, with 9 bases in between. The CDR3 sequence is 14 residues long. CDR3 sequence: CASSALTGTDTQYF. The CDR3 coding sequence is TGTGCCAGCAGTGCTCTGACGGGCACAGATACGCAGTATTTT.

As for this clone: One end of the junction is discordant with germline, which a read error may explain. The chain uses TRBV10-3 and TRBJ2-2; D remains unclear. Germline V lookup: CDR1 ENHRY, CDR2 SYGVKD. The CDR3 runs to 16 residues. This CDR3 reads CAISVWQTQNTEELFF. The DNA for the CDR3 is TGTGCCATCAGTGTATGGCAGACACAGAACACCGAGGAGCTGTTTTTT.

The V gene is TRBV11-2, the J gene TRBJ2-2; 11 positions agree with TRBD2. Germline V gene data show CDR1 as SGHAT and CDR2 as FQNNGV. The ends lost 4 bases at V and 2 bases at J; junction bases unmatched: 9. This CDR3 is 18 amino acids long. The CDR3 loop is CASSSGFSGRANTGELFF. The CDR3 nucleotides read TGTGCCAGCAGCTCAGGATTTAGCGGGAGGGCCAACACCGGGGAGCTGTTTTTT.